This is a list of T cell receptor beta chains from one sample in a study of Graves' ophthalmopathy and Graves' hyperthyroidism. TCRdb itself ran the multiplex PCR reads through MiXCR, one entry per CDR3 protein. The sample lists 300,000 or so distinct CDR3 sequences, roughly 16% seen once, with roughly 12% in the top ten. Sequencing was done on a sample of peripheral blood. The receptors shown here come from an adult man with Graves' ophthalmopathy. Both conserved end residues are trimmed from each CDR3. The order of the fields is V gene, J gene, CDR3 protein.

V: TRBV11-2
J: TRBJ2-5
CDR3: ASTHDRGRETQY

V: TRBV5-1
J: TRBJ1-6
CDR3: ASSSSLGWNSPLH

V: TRBV29-1
J: TRBJ1-2
CDR3: SVEGDTSGGWYGYT

V: TRBV18
J: TRBJ1-5
CDR3: ASSPPGGSNQPQH

V: TRBV5-1
J: TRBJ1-3
CDR3: ASSSGTGASGNTIY

V: TRBV6-2/TRBV6-3
J: TRBJ1-2
CDR3: ASSLQTGARRGYT

V: TRBV7-3
J: TRBJ2-5
CDR3: ASSFGPGETQY

V: TRBV2
J: TRBJ2-7
CDR3: ASRLQVLTYEQY

V: TRBV18
J: TRBJ2-2
CDR3: ASSPGLAGVPGANTGELF

V: TRBV24-1
J: TRBJ1-5
CDR3: ATSDGPGLLTDPRTQH

V: TRBV29-1
J: TRBJ1-2
CDR3: SVDRSNYGYT

V: TRBV19
J: TRBJ2-7
CDR3: ASSTGDKRSYEQY

V: TRBV6-5
J: TRBJ2-7
CDR3: ASTRDSRSSYEQC

V: TRBV6-5
J: TRBJ1-6
CDR3: ASSTRQGGSPLH

V: TRBV19
J: TRBJ2-7
CDR3: ASSIGASSYEQY

V: TRBV6-1
J: TRBJ1-5
CDR3: ASSQSGQNNQPQH

V: TRBV5-1
J: TRBJ1-6
CDR3: ASSLDRGRHSPLH

V: TRBV7-8
J: TRBJ1-5
CDR3: ASSWATGAGQPQH

V: TRBV3-1
J: TRBJ1-2
CDR3: ASSPEGQGRFVARGYGYT

V: TRBV27
J: TRBJ1-1
CDR3: ASRSPGQARETEAF

V: TRBV7-6
J: TRBJ2-5
CDR3: ASSSPSRDRDQY

V: TRBV6-1
J: TRBJ1-6
CDR3: ASRWDRRNSPLH

V: TRBV5-1
J: TRBJ1-3
CDR3: ASSLMAGLNTIY

V: TRBV6-1
J: TRBJ2-6
CDR3: ASQSGSGANVLT

V: TRBV30
J: TRBJ1-5
CDR3: AWSVGAAFNQPQH

V: TRBV6-1
J: TRBJ2-7
CDR3: ASSRQGLYEQY

V: TRBV6-1
J: TRBJ2-7
CDR3: ASSEGQDSPEQY

V: TRBV12-3/TRBV12-4
J: TRBJ2-5
CDR3: ASSWTDQETQY

V: TRBV28
J: TRBJ2-7
CDR3: ASSETGEGHEQY

V: TRBV20-1
J: TRBJ2-5
CDR3: SARKETQY

V: TRBV19
J: TRBJ2-2
CDR3: ASTSLVGGELF

V: TRBV2
J: TRBJ2-7
CDR3: ASSRPFSGRDYEQY

V: TRBV20-1
J: TRBJ2-7
CDR3: SARPCQSSYEQS

V: TRBV5-6
J: TRBJ2-2
CDR3: ASSLPSGGSGELF

V: TRBV12-3/TRBV12-4
J: TRBJ1-2
CDR3: ASSLQINYGYT

V: TRBV6-1
J: TRBJ2-5
CDR3: ASPGRDTQETQY

V: TRBV28
J: TRBJ1-2
CDR3: ASRTGGARGYT

V: TRBV6-5
J: TRBJ1-3
CDR3: ASRQGLQQGNTIY

V: TRBV2
J: TRBJ2-5
CDR3: ASSDSRTGQETQY

V: TRBV13
J: TRBJ2-7
CDR3: ASSPRGDSTYEQY

V: TRBV6-2/TRBV6-3
J: TRBJ1-2
CDR3: ASSYSAGVYAGAVGGYT

V: TRBV30
J: TRBJ1-1
CDR3: AWKGGRGDLKAF

V: TRBV29-1
J: TRBJ1-1
CDR3: SVEAGPLEAF

V: TRBV6-5
J: TRBJ2-7
CDR3: ASSYGAMRPEQY

V: TRBV6-5
J: TRBJ1-6
CDR3: ASSYSTRGGNSPLH

V: TRBV7-2
J: TRBJ2-7
CDR3: ASSLVAAYEQY

V: TRBV2
J: TRBJ2-7
CDR3: ASSRETSGSSYEQY

V: TRBV28
J: TRBJ1-1
CDR3: ASSKQYEAF

V: TRBV11-1
J: TRBJ1-2
CDR3: ASSNIRDSLSLYGYT

V: TRBV18
J: TRBJ2-7
CDR3: ASSPGTDEQY

V: TRBV6-1
J: TRBJ2-7
CDR3: ASREASSYEQY

V: TRBV15
J: TRBJ2-7
CDR3: ATSRPFGEQY

V: TRBV2
J: TRBJ2-2
CDR3: ASRDSSSVGELF

V: TRBV11-2
J: TRBJ2-5
CDR3: ASSSQTGEEGETQY

V: TRBV20-1
J: TRBJ2-2
CDR3: SAGGVAGGYTGELF